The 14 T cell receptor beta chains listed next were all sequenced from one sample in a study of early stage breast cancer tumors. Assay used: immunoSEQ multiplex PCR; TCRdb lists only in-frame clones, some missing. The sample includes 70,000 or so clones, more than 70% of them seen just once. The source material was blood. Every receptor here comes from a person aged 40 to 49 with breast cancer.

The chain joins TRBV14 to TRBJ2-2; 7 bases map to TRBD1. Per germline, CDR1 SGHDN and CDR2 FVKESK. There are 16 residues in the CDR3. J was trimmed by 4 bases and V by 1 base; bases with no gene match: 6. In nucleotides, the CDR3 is TGTGCCAGCAGCCAAGGCCACAGGGGAGCCACCGGGGAGCTGTTTTTT. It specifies CASSQGHRGATGELFF.

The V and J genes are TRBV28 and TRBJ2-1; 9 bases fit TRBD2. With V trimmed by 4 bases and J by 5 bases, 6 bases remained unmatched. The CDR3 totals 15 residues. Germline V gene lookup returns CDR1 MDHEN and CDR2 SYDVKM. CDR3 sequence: CASSSAGTSNNEQFF. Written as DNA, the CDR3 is TGTGCCAGCAGTTCAGCCGGGACTAGCAACAATGAGCAGTTCTTC. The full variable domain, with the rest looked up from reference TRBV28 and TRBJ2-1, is DVKVTQSSRYLVKRTGEKVFLECVQDMDHENMFWYRQDPGLGLRLIYFSYDVKMKEKGDIPEGYSVSREKKERFSLILESASTNQTSMYLCASSSAGTSNNEQFFGPGTRLTVL.

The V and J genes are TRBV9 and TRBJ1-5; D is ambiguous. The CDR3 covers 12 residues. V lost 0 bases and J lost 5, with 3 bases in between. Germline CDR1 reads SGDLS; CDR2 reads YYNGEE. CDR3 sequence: CASSVGHQPQHF. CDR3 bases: TGTGCCAGCAGCGTAGGTCATCAGCCCCAGCATTTT.

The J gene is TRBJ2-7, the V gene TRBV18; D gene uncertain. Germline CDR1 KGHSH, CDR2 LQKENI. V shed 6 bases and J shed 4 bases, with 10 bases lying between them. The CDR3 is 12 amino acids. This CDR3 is CASSPNQYEQYF. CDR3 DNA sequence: TGTGCCAGCTCGCCCAACCAATACGAGCAGTACTTC.

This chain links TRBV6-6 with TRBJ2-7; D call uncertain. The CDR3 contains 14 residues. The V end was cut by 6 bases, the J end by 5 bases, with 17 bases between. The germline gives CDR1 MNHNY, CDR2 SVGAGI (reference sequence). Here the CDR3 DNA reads TGTGCCAGCAGGAGAGACACGTCTGTTGACGAGCAGTACTTC. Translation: CASRRDTSVDEQYF.

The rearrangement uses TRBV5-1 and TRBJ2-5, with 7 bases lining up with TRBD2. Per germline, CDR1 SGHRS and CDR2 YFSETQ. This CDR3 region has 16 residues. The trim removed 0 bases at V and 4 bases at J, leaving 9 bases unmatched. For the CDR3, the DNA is TGCGCCAGCAGCTTGGCCAACTCGGGGGGAGCAGAGACCCAGTACTTC. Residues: CASSLANSGGAETQYF.

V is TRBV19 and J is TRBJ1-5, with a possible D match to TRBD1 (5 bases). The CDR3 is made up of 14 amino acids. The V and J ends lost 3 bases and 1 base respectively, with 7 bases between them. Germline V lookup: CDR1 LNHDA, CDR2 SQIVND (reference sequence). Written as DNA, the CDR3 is TGTGCCAGTAGTATTCAGGGAAGCAATCAGCCCCAGCATTTT. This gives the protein CASSIQGSNQPQHF. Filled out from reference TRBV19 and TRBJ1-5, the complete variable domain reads DGGITQSPKYLFRKEGQNVTLSCEQNLNHDAMYWYRQDPGQGLRLIYYSQIVNDFQKGDIAEGYSVSREKKESFPLTVTSAQKNPTAFYLCASSIQGSNQPQHFGDGTRLSIL.

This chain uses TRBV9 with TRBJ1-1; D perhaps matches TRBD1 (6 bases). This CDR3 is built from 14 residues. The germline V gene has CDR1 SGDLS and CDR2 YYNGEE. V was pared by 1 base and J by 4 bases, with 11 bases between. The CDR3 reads CASSVLGGGTEAFF. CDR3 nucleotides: TGTGCCAGCAGCGTATTGGGGGGCGGCACTGAAGCTTTCTTT.

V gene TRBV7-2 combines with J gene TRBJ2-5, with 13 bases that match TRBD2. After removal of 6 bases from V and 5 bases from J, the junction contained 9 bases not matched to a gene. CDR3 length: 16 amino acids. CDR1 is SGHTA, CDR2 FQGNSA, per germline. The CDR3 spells CASSPSGTSGTETQYF. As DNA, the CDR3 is TGTGCCAGCAGTCCCTCCGGGACTAGCGGGACCGAGACCCAGTACTTC.

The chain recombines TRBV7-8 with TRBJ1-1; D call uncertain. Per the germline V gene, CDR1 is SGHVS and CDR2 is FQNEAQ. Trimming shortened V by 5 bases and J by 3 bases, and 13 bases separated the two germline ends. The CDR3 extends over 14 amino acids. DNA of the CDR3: TGTGCCAGCAGCCGCGGGGTTGGGGACACTGAAGCTTTCTTT. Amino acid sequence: CASSRGVGDTEAFF.

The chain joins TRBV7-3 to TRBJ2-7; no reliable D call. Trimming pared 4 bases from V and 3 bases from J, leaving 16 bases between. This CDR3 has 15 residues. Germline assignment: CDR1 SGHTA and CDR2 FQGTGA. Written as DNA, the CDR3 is TGTGCCAGCAGCTCTTTTGCCGGAAGCCTCTACGAGCAGTACTTC. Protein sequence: CASSSFAGSLYEQYF.

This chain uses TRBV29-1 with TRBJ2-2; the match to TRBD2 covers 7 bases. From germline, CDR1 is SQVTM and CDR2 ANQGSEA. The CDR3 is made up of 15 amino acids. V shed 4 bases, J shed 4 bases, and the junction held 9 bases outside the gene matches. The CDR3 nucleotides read TGCAGCGTTGGTTGGGGGGGGGTTCGCACCGGGGAGCTGTTTTTT. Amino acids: CSVGWGGVRTGELFF.

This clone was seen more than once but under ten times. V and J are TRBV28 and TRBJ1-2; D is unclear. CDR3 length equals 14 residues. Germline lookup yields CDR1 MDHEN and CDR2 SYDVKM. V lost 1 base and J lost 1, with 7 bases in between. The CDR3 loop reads CASSLLGSNYGYTF. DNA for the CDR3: TGTGCCAGCAGTTTATTAGGCAGTAACTATGGCTACACCTTC.

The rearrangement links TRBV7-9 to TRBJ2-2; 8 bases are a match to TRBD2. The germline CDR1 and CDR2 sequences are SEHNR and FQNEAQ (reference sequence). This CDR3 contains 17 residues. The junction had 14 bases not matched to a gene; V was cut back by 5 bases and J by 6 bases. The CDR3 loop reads CASSPKVGTSIPGELFF. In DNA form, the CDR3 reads TGTGCCAGCAGCCCCAAAGTGGGGACTAGTATACCCGGGGAGCTGTTTTTT.